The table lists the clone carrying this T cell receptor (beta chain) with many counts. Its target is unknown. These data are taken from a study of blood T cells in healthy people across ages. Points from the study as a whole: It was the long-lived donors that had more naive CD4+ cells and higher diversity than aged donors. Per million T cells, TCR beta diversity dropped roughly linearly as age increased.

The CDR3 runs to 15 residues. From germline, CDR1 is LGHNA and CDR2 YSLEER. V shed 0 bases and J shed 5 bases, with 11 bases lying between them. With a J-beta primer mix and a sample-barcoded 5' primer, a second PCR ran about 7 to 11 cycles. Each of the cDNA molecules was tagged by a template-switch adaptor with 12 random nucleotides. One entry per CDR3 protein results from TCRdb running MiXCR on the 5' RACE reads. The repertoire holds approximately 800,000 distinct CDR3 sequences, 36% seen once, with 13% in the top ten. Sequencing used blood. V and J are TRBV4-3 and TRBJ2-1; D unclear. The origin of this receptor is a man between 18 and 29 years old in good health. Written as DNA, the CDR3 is TGCGCCAGCAGCCAAGAAGGGAAAGTCGACAATGAGCAGTTCTTC. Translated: CASSQEGKVDNEQFF.